One and the same sample provided the 2 T cell receptor beta chains below, sequenced in a study of blood T cell repertoires in COVID-19. TCRdb's copy holds only in-frame clones and misses some; the assay was immunoSEQ multiplex PCR. The table has about 480,000 clones, 75% to 90% seen once; the top ten hold 0.9%. Sequences were obtained from peripheral blood. The receptors derive from a man younger than 35 with COVID-19, enrolled during active disease.

This CDR3 reads CSRTSGVRNEQFF. In DNA form, the CDR3 reads TGCAGCAGGACTAGCGGGGTGAGGAATGAGCAGTTCTTC. The rearrangement joins TRBV29-1 to TRBJ2-1, with TRBD2 matching 12 bases. The germline CDR1 and CDR2 sequences are SQVTM and ANQGSEA. V lost 8 bases to trimming and J lost 7 bases; unmatched junction nucleotides: 6. The CDR3 has 13 residues.

The chain uses TRBV2 and TRBJ1-2; 7 nucleotides line up with TRBD1. J lost 3 bases, V lost 4 bases, and 8 bases had no gene match. The CDR3 covers 15 residues. Germline lookup yields CDR1 SNHLY and CDR2 FYNNEI. The DNA for the CDR3 is TGTGCCAGCAGTGGGTCGACAGGGTCTTACTATGGCTACACCTTC. Protein: CASSGSTGSYYGYTF.